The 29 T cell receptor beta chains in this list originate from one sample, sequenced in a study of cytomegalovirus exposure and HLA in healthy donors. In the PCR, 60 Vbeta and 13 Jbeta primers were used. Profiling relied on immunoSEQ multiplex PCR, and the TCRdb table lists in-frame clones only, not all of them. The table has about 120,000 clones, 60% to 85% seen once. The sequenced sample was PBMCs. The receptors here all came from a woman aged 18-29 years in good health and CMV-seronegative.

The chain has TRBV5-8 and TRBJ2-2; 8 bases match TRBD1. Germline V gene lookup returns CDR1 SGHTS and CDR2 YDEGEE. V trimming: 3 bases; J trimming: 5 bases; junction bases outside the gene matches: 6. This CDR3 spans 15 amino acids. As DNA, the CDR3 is TGTGCCAGCAGCTCCTGGACAGGGAATACCGGGGAGCTGTTTTTT. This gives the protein CASSSWTGNTGELFF.

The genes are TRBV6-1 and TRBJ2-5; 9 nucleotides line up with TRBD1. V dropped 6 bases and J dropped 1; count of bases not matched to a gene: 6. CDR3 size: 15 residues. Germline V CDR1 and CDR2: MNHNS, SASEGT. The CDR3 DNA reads TGTGCCAGCAGCTCCGGGACAGGGACCCAAGAGACCCAGTACTTC. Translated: CASSSGTGTQETQYF.

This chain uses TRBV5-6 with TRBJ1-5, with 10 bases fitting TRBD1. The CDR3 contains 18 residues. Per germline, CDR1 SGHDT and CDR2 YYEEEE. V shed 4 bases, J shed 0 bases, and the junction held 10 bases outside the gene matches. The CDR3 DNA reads TGTGCCAGCAGCCGAATCGACAGGGGGCCTCTTAGCAATCAGCCCCAGCATTTT. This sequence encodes CASSRIDRGPLSNQPQHF.

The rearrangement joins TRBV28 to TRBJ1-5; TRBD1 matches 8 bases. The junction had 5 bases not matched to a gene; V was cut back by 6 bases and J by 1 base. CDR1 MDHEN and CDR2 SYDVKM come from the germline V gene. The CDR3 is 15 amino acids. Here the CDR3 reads CASSPAGGSNQPQHF. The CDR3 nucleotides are TGTGCCAGCAGCCCGGCAGGGGGCAGCAATCAGCCCCAGCATTTT.

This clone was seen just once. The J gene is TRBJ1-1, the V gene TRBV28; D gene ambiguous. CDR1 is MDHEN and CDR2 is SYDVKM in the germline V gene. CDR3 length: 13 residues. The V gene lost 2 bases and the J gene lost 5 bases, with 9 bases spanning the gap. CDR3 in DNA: TGTGCCAGCAGTTTAAGTGGAGGAACTGAAGCTTTCTTT. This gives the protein CASSLSGGTEAFF.

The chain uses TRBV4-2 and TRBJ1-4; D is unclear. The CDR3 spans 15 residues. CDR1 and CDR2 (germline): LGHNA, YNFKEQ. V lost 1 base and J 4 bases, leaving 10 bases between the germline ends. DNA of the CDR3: TGTGCCAGCAGCCAAGCTGCGGGAATTAATGAAAAACTGTTTTTT. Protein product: CASSQAAGINEKLFF.

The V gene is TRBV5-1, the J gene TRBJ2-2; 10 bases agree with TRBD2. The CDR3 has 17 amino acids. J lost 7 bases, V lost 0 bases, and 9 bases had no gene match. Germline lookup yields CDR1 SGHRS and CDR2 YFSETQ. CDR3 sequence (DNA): TGCGCCAGCAGCTTGGCGCCAGCGGGGGGGCCTGGCGGGGAGCTGTTTTTT. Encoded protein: CASSLAPAGGPGGELFF. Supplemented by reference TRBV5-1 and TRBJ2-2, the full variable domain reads KAGVTQTPRYLIKTRGQQVTLSCSPISGHRSVSWYQQTPGQGLQFLFEYFSETQRNKGNFPGRFSGRQFSNSRSEMNVSTLELGDSALYLCASSLAPAGGPGGELFFGEGSRLTVL.

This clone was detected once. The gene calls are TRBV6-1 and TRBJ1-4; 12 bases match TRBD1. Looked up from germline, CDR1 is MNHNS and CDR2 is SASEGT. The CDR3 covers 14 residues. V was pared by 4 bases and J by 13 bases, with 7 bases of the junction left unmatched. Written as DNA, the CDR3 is TGTGCCAGCAGTGCGGGACAGGGGGCCGAACGACTGTTTTTT. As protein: CASSAGQGAERLFF.

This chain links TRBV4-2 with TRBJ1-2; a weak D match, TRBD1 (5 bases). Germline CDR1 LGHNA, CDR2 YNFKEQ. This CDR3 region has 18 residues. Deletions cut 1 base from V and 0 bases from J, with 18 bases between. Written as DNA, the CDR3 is TGTGCCAGCAGCCAAGTTTCGCAGGGTGCTGGGGCTAACTATGGCTACACCTTC. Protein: CASSQVSQGAGANYGYTF.

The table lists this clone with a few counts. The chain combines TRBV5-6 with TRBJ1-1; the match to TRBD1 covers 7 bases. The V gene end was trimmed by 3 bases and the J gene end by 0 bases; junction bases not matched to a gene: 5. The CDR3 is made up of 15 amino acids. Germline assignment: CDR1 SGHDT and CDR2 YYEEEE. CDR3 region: CASSSGQTMNTEAFF. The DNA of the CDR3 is TGTGCCAGCAGCTCGGGACAGACAATGAACACTGAAGCTTTCTTT.

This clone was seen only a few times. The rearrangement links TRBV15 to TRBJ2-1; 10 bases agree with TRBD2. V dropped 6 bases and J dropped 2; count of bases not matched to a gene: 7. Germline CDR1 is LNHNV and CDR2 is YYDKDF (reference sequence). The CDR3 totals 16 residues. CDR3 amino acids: CATRQRSGGAYNEQFF. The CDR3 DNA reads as TGTGCCACCAGGCAGCGGAGCGGGGGGGCCTACAATGAGCAGTTCTTC.

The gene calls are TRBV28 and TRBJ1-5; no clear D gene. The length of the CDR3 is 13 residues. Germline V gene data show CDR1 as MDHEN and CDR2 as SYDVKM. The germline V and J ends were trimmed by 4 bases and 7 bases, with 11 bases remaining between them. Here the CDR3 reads CASSYPGRQPQHF. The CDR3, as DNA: TGTGCCAGCAGTTACCCGGGGAGGCAGCCCCAGCATTTT.

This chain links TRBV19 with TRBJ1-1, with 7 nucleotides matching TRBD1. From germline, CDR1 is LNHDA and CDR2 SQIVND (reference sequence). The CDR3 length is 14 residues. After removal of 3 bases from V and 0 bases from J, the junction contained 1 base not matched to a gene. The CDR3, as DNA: TGTGCCAGTAGTATTCAGGGGGTGAACACTGAAGCTTTCTTT. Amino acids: CASSIQGVNTEAFF.

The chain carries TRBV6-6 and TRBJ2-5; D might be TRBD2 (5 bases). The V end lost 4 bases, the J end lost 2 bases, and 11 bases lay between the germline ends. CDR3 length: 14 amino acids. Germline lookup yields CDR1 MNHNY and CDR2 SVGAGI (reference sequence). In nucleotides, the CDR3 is TGTGCCAGCAGTTCCCGGGGATATCAAGAGACCCAGTACTTC. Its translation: CASSSRGYQETQYF.

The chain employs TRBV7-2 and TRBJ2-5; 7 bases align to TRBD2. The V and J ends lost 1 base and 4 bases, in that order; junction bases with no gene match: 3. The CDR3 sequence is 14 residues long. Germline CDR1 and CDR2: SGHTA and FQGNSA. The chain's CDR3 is CASSLGGEGETQYF. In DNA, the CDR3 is TGTGCCAGCAGCTTAGGCGGGGAGGGAGAGACCCAGTACTTC.

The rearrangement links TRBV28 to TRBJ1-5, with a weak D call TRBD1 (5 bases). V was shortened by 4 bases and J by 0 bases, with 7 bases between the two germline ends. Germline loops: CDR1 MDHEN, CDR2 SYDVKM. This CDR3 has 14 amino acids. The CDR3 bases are TGTGCCAGCAGTTCGGACATTAGCAATCAGCCCCAGCATTTT. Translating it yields CASSSDISNQPQHF.

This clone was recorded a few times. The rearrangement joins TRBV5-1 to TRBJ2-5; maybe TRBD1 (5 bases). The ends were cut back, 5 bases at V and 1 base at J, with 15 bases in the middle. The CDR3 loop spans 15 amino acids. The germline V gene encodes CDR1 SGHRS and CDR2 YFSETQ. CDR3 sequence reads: CASRISGSPQETQYF. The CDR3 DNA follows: TGCGCCAGCAGAATTTCAGGGTCCCCCCAAGAGACCCAGTACTTC. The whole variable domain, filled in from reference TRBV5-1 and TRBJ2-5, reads KAGVTQTPRYLIKTRGQQVTLSCSPISGHRSVSWYQQTPGQGLQFLFEYFSETQRNKGNFPGRFSGRQFSNSRSEMNVSTLELGDSALYLCASRISGSPQETQYFGPGTRLLVL.

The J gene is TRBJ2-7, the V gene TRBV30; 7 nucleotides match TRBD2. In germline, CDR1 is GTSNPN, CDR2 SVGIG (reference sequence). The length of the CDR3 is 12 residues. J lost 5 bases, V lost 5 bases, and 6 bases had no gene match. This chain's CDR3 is CAWVGGLHEQYF. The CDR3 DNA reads TGTGCCTGGGTCGGGGGGTTGCACGAGCAGTACTTC.

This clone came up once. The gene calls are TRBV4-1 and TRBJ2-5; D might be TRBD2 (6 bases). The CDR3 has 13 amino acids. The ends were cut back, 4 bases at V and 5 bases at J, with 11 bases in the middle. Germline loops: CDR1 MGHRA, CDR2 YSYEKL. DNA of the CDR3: TGCGCCAGCAGCCTTGGACTACGGGAGACCCAGTACTTC. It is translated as CASSLGLRETQYF.

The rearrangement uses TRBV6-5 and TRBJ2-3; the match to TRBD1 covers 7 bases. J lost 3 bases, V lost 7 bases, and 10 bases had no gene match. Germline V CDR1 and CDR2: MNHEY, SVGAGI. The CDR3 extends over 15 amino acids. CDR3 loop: CASIGRTGGTDTQYF. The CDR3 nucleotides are TGTGCCAGCATTGGGCGGACAGGCGGAACAGATACGCAGTATTTT.

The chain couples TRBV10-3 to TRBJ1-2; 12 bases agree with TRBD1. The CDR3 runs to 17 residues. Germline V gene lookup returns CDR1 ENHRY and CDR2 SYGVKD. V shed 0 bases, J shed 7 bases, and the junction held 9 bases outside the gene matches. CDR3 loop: CAISESRGTGGLGGYTF. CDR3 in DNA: TGTGCCATCAGTGAGTCGAGGGGGACAGGGGGCTTAGGTGGCTACACCTTC.

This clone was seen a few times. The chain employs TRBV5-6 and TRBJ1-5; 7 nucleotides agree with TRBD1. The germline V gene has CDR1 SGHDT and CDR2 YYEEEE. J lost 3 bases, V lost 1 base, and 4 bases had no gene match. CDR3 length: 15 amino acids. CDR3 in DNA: TGTGCCAGCAGCTTGCTACAGGGGAACAATCAGCCCCAGCATTTT. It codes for CASSLLQGNNQPQHF.

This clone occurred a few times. Written as DNA, the CDR3 is TGTGCCAGCAGCGTCCGGACCTCCAGGGAGGTGGCCGGGGAGCTGTTTTTT. It translates to CASSVRTSREVAGELFF. The chain carries TRBV9 and TRBJ2-2; weak D call: TRBD2 (6 bases). CDR3 size: 17 residues. V lost 2 bases and J lost 6, with 20 bases in between. In germline, CDR1 is SGDLS, CDR2 YYNGEE. The full variable domain, with the rest looked up from reference TRBV9 and TRBJ2-2, is DSGVTQTPKHLITATGQRVTLRCSPRSGDLSVYWYQQSLDQGLQFLIQYYNGEERAKGNILERFSAQQFPDLHSELNLSSLELGDSALYFCASSVRTSREVAGELFFGEGSRLTVL.

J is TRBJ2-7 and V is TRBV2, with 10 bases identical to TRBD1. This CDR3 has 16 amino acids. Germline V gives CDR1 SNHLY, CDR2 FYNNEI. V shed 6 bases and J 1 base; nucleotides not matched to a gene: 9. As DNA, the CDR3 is TGTGCCAGCAGCCGATCGACAGGGGGCGAATCCTACGAGCAGTACTTC. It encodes CASSRSTGGESYEQYF.

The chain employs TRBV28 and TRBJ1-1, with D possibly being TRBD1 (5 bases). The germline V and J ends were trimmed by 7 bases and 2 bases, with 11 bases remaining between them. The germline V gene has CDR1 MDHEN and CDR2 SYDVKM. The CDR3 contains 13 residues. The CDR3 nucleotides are TGTGCCAGCATTATCGGGGGAAACACTGAAGCTTTCTTT. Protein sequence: CASIIGGNTEAFF.

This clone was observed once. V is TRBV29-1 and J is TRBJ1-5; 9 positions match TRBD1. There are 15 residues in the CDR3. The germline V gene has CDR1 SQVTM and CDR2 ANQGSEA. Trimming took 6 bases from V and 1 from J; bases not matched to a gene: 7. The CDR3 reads CSVRPGTGSNQPQHF. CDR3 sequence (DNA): TGCAGCGTCCGTCCCGGGACAGGGAGCAATCAGCCCCAGCATTTT.

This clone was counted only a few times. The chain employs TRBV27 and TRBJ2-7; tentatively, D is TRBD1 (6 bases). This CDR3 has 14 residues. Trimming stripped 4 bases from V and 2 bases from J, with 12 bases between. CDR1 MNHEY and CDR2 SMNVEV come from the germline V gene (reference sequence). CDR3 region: CASSSIGQPYEQYF. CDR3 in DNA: TGTGCCAGCAGTTCCATTGGACAGCCCTACGAGCAGTACTTC.

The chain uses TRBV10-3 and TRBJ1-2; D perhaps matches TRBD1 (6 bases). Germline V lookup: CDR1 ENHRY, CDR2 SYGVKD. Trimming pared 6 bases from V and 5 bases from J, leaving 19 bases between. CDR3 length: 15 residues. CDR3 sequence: CAIRRETGQKYGYTF. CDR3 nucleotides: TGTGCCATCAGAAGAGAAACCGGACAGAAATATGGCTACACCTTC.

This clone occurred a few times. The CDR3 region is CASSPRQGDSPLHF. CDR3 DNA sequence: TGTGCCAGCTCACCACGACAGGGAGACTCACCCCTCCACTTT. The J gene is TRBJ1-6, the V gene TRBV18; 7 bases align to TRBD1. The V gene end was trimmed by 1 base and the J gene end by 10 bases; junction bases not matched to a gene: 4. The CDR3 has 14 residues. Per germline, CDR1 KGHSH and CDR2 LQKENI.